Each of the 15 T cell receptor beta chains below was sequenced from the same sample in a study of blood T cells in healthy people across ages. Sample-barcoded 5' priming and a J-beta primer mix drove a second PCR of about 6 to 11 cycles. Via MiXCR, TCRdb re-called the 5' RACE reads, giving one row per CDR3 protein. The sample lists under 1 million distinct CDR3 sequences; around two fifths were seen once. Sequencing used blood. The receptors were gathered from a man aged 55 to 69 in good health.

The rearrangement joins TRBV11-2 to TRBJ1-1; D remains unclear. Germline CDR1 reads SGHAT; CDR2 reads FQNNGV. V gave up 5 bases and J gave up 0 bases, with 13 bases separating them. This CDR3 region has 15 residues. The CDR3 region has the DNA TGTGCCAGCAGCAGTATCCGGGGAGTGAACACTGAAGCTTTCTTT. Its translation: CASSSIRGVNTEAFF.

This clonotype was counted at least ten times. The germline gene is not matched at one end of the junction; a read error may be the cause. The V gene is TRBV5-1, the J gene TRBJ1-2, with 8 bases matching TRBD1. CDR1 SGHRS and CDR2 YFSETQ come from the germline V gene. The CDR3 contains 15 residues. CDR3 sequence (DNA): TGTGCCAGCAGTTTAGGGGACAGGACTAACTATGGCTACACCTTC. It yields the protein CASSLGDRTNYGYTF. Full variable domain (remainder filled in from reference TRBV5-1 and TRBJ1-2): KAGVTQTPRYLIKTRGQQVTLSCSPISGHRSVSWYQQTPGQGLQFLFEYFSETQRNKGNFPGRFSGRQFSNSRSEMNVSTLELGDSALYLCASSLGDRTNYGYTFGSGTRLTVV.

The V and J genes are TRBV7-2 and TRBJ2-1, with 8 bases fitting TRBD1. V dropped 3 bases and J dropped 7; count of bases not matched to a gene: 8. The CDR3 sequence is 15 residues long. Per the germline V gene, CDR1 is SGHTA and CDR2 is FQGNSA. CDR3 nucleotides: TGTGCCAGCAGCTTGCCAGGGGGCGCGAGTAATGAGCAGTTCTTC. Its translation: CASSLPGGASNEQFF.

V is TRBV4-1 and J is TRBJ2-1, with D perhaps given as TRBD1 or TRBD2 (6 bases each). Per germline, CDR1 MGHRA and CDR2 YSYEKL. Trimming removed 2 bases at V and 6 bases at J, with 17 bases between. The CDR3 is made up of 16 amino acids. The CDR3 DNA reads as TGCGCCAGCAGCCAAAAGGGGGGATTGCGGGGCAATGAGCAGTTCTTC. The encoded protein is CASSQKGGLRGNEQFF.

This clonotype was recorded many times. The V and J genes are TRBV7-9 and TRBJ1-2; D perhaps matches TRBD1 (6 bases). CDR1 is SEHNR and CDR2 is FQNEAQ in the germline V gene (reference sequence). This CDR3 contains 13 residues. With 3 bases removed from V and 6 bases from J, the gap between germline ends came to 11 bases. The CDR3 nucleotides are TGTGCCAGCAGCTTGGGCGGGGGCGATGGCTACACCTTC. Encoded protein: CASSLGGGDGYTF.

The chain is built from TRBV7-9 and TRBJ1-5; 11 bases align to TRBD1. The V gene's germline CDR1 is SEHNR and CDR2 FQNEAQ (reference sequence). V shed 4 bases and J 15 bases; nucleotides not matched to a gene: 17. CDR3 length: 16 residues. The CDR3, as DNA: TGTGCCAGCAGCTCTGGACAGGGGGCCTCTGATGCTACCGTGCATTTT. Protein: CASSSGQGASDATVHF.

The CDR3 protein is CACGGGGASTMQYF. The CDR3 DNA reads TGTGCCTGCGGGGGTGGAGGAGCGAGTACGATGCAGTACTTC. The chain carries TRBV7-2 and TRBJ2-7; 7 nucleotides agree with TRBD2. Trimming took 11 bases from V and 9 from J; bases not matched to a gene: 19. The CDR3 has 14 amino acids. CDR1 and CDR2 from the germline V gene are SGHTA and FQGNSA.

The chain couples TRBV6-2 or TRBV6-3 to TRBJ2-7, with a weak D call TRBD2 (6 bases). Trimming took off 6 bases at V and 2 bases at J, with 14 bases between the two ends. CDR3 length: 14 amino acids. Germline V CDR1 and CDR2: MNHEY, SVGEGT. The CDR3 region is CASSRGLLTYEQYF. The DNA for the CDR3 is TGTGCCAGCAGCCGGGGACTGCTCACCTACGAGCAGTACTTC.

This clonotype was recorded a few times. The gene calls are TRBV14 and TRBJ2-1, with a tentative D call TRBD1 (6 bases). The CDR3 has 15 amino acids. V lost 2 bases to trimming and J lost 3 bases, with 11 bases between them. Germline V CDR1 and CDR2: SGHDN, FVKESK. This CDR3 reads CASSQSRGYYNEQFF. DNA of the CDR3: TGTGCCAGCAGCCAAAGCAGGGGATACTACAATGAGCAGTTCTTC.

The V call is TRBV7-9, the J call TRBJ2-5, with a tentative D call TRBD1 (5 bases). The CDR3 is 16 amino acids. Germline-derived CDR1 and CDR2 are SEHNR and FQNEAQ (reference sequence). V was shortened by 3 bases and J by 3 bases, with 17 bases between the two germline ends. The CDR3 reads CASSFGSPGRKETQYF. The CDR3 coding sequence is TGTGCCAGCAGCTTTGGTAGCCCAGGGCGGAAAGAGACCCAGTACTTC.

The rearrangement uses TRBV20-1 and TRBJ1-2, with 9 bases lining up with TRBD1. Germline V gene data show CDR1 as DFQATT and CDR2 as SNEGSKA (reference sequence). The CDR3 extends over 15 amino acids. V was clipped by 0 bases and J by 8 bases; unmatched bases: 10. CDR3 loop: CSARDPRQGDGGYTF. DNA of the CDR3: TGCAGTGCTAGAGATCCTAGACAGGGGGATGGAGGCTACACCTTC.

This clonotype turned up a few times. The chain couples TRBV5-1 to TRBJ2-5; D is ambiguous. The CDR3 sequence is 15 residues long. CDR1 is SGHRS, CDR2 YFSETQ, per germline. V lost 0 bases, J lost 2 bases, and 11 bases lay in between. The CDR3 is CASSLETGKQETQYF. The CDR3 DNA is TGCGCCAGCAGCTTGGAGACTGGAAAACAAGAGACCCAGTACTTC.

This chain joins TRBV7-2 and TRBJ1-6; D gene uncertain. This CDR3 region has 11 residues. Germline lookup yields CDR1 SGHTA and CDR2 FQGNSA. V shed 8 bases and J shed 8 bases, with 7 bases lying between them. The CDR3 sequence: CASGQYSPLHF. CDR3 DNA: TGTGCCAGCGGCCAATATTCACCCCTCCACTTT.

The rearrangement joins TRBV7-2 to TRBJ2-7, with D unresolved. This CDR3 comprises 17 residues. The germline V gene has CDR1 SGHTA and CDR2 FQGNSA. V was shortened by 0 bases and J by 3 bases, with 18 bases between the two germline ends. The DNA for the CDR3 is TGTGCCAGCAGCTTAGCGAAAAGGGATCTATTATTCTACGAGCAGTACTTC. The encoded protein is CASSLAKRDLLFYEQYF.

A note on this clonotype: One base away lies a much larger clone, so this may be a sequencing read error. The genes are TRBV2 and TRBJ2-7; 10 bases fit TRBD2. In germline, CDR1 is SNHLY, CDR2 FYNNEI. V gave up 4 bases and J gave up 2 bases; unmatched junction bases: 2. The CDR3 has 14 amino acids. The CDR3 spells CASSGSGGPYEQYF. The CDR3 nucleotides read TGTGCCAGCAGTGGTAGCGGGGGGCCCTACGAGCAGTACTTC.